This T cell receptor (beta chain) was recorded in a study of blood T cell repertoires in COVID-19. Overall study context: Specimens from acute and convalescent COVID-19 originated in the United States, Italy and Spain.

As processed by the authors: Estimation of nucleated cell counts was performed using reference gene primer amplification. Sequencing used immunoSEQ multiplex PCR; TCRdb keeps in-frame clones, though not all of them. V and J calls plus clone size are reproduced from that table; the DNA served to infer D and trimming. In the table there are under 30,000 clones, 85% to 90% of which are singletons. V shed 5 bases and J 2 bases; nucleotides not matched to a gene: 5. Germline V gene lookup returns CDR1 SGHTA and CDR2 FQGNSA. The length of the CDR3 is 15 residues. This chain links TRBV7-2 with TRBJ2-1; TRBD1 matches at 8 bases. This sequence was found in a human donor with active COVID-19. The donor label of this sample is uncertain. The specimen sequenced was peripheral blood. The CDR3 sequence is CASSGTGATYNEQFF. The CDR3 bases are TGTGCCAGCAGCGGGACAGGAGCCACCTACAATGAGCAGTTCTTC.